This paragraph covers one T cell receptor (beta chain) sequence. The PCR made use of 60 Vbeta and 13 Jbeta primers. This table comes from immunoSEQ multiplex PCR, and its TCRdb copy is limited to in-frame clones, with some not included. The repertoire includes 150,000 to 200,000 clones, under 80% of them detected once, and under 3% sits in the top ten. The sample originates from a study of cytomegalovirus exposure and HLA in healthy donors. Per the germline V gene, CDR1 is ENHRY and CDR2 is SYGVKD. The CDR3 covers 12 residues. Trimming took 8 bases from V and 4 from J, leaving 11 bases between them. Source material: PBMCs. The chain joins TRBV10-3 to TRBJ1-2, with a tentative D call TRBD1 (6 bases). This receptor was obtained from a woman aged 25 to 45 in good health and CMV-seropositive. The chain's CDR3 is CAIGGLGYGYTF. The CDR3 DNA follows: TGTGCCATCGGGGGCCTGGGCTATGGCTACACCTTC.